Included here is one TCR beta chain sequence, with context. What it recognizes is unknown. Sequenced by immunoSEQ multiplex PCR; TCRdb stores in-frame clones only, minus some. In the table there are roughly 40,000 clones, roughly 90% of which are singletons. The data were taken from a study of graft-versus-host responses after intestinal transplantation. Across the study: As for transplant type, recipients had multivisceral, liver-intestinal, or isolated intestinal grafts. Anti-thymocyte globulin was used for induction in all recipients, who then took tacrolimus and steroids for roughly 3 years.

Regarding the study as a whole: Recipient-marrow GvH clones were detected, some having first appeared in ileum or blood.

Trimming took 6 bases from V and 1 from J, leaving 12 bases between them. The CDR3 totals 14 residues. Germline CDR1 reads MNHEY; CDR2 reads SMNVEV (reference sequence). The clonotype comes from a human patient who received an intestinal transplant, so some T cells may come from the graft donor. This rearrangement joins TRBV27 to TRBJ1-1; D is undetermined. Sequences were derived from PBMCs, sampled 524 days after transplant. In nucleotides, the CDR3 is TGTGCCAGCAGGCGCTTTGCCCAGAACACTGAAGCTTTCTTT. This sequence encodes CASRRFAQNTEAFF.